The 15 T cell receptor beta chains below were found in one sample sequenced in a study of CD8+ T cells in alopecia areata. Cells pooled from cutaneous lymph nodes were sorted on CD4, CD8alpha, NKG2D, NKG2ACE and other markers. Extracted RNA was reverse transcribed into cDNA, the sequencing template. Sequencing used immunoSEQ multiplex PCR; TCRdb keeps in-frame clones, though not all of them. The sample has approximately 300,000 clones, none seen only once. Material: CD4+ T cells sorted from a lymph node. These receptors came from a C3H/HeJ mouse with alopecia areata. Strain haplotype (MHC): H2-k.

This clone was picked up a small number of times. Genes and germline come from the mouse. The read falls 4 residues short of the CDR3 end, and the missing part is taken from the germline J gene. The rearrangement joins TRBV31 to TRBJ1-1, with a possible D match to TRBD1 (5 bases). Trimming stripped 0 bases from V and 3 bases from J, with 8 bases between. CDR1 is GKSSPN, CDR2 SITVG, per germline. This CDR3 is 13 amino acids long. The sequenced part of the CDR3 DNA is TGTGCCTGGAGTCTAGTGGGGGACACA. Protein: CAWSLVGDT. In full, the CDR3 reads CAWSLVGDTEVFF.

With regard to this clone: Mouse gene names and germline throughout. The read terminates 4 residues before the CDR3 end, so the remaining end is supplied by the germline J gene. Other DNA sequences from this sample encode an identical CDR3 as well. The rearrangement uses TRBV12-1 and TRBJ1-2; D not certain. The germline V gene encodes CDR1 SGHSN and CDR2 HYEKVE. V lost 4 bases to trimming and J lost 0 bases, with 8 bases between them. The CDR3 is made up of 13 amino acids. The CDR3 sequence: CASSPSPNSDYTF. Partial CDR3 DNA: TGTGCCAGCTCCCCCTCCCCAAACTCC.

This clone appeared a few times. A much larger clone sits a single nucleotide away, making a read error possible. Gene names denote mouse genes. Coverage ceases 4 residues before the CDR3 finishes, and the germline J gene fills in the end. This sequence joins TRBV14 and TRBJ2-1; perhaps TRBD1 as D (6 bases). The V gene's germline CDR1 is SGHDT and CDR2 FRDEAV. Trimming stripped 4 bases from V and 0 bases from J, with 8 bases between. The CDR3 totals 14 residues. The CDR3 spells CASSHRVNYAEQFF. The DNA read from the CDR3 is TGTGCCAGCAGTCACAGGGTTAACTATGCT. The whole variable domain, filled in from reference TRBV14 and TRBJ2-1, reads EAGVTQSPRYAVLQEGQAVSFWCDPISGHDTLYWYQQPRDQGPQLLVYFRDEAVIDNSQLPSDRFSAVRPKGTNSTLKIQSAKQGDTATYLCASSHRVNYAEQFFGPGTRLTVL.

This clone has at least ten counts. Gene names and germline refer to mouse. Sequencing ends 4 residues short of the CDR3 end; the germline J gene provides the rest. The sample carries other DNA sequences with the same CDR3. The V and J genes are TRBV31 and TRBJ1-2; possible D gene TRBD1, 6 bases. The V gene's germline CDR1 is GKSSPN and CDR2 SITVG. V was pared by 3 bases and J by 0 bases, with 11 bases between. The CDR3 extends over 14 amino acids. The CDR3 loop reads CAWSRDTANSDYTF. CDR3 DNA, as far as it was read: TGTGCCTGGAGCCGGGACACCGCAAACTCC.

With respect to this clone: Gene labels here are mouse ones. The identical CDR3 is also encoded by other nucleotide sequences in the sample. The part of the CDR3 DNA that was read is TGTGCCAGCAAGACTGGGGTAAACACCGGG. Translation: CASKTGVNTG. The complete CDR3 reads CASKTGVNTGQLYF. The chain has TRBV13-3 and TRBJ2-2; 8 nucleotides match TRBD2. The read terminates 4 residues before the CDR3 end, so the remaining end is supplied by the germline J gene. CDR1 and CDR2 (germline): NNHDY, SYVADS. CDR3 length: 14 amino acids. V shed 6 bases, J shed 1 base, and the junction held 2 bases outside the gene matches. The full variable domain, completed using reference TRBV13-3 and TRBJ2-2, is EAAVTQSPRSKVAVTGGKVTLSCHQTNNHDYMYWYRQDTGHGLRLIHYSYVADSTEKGDIPDGYKASRPSQENFSLILELASLSQTAVYFCASKTGVNTGQLYFGEGSKLTVL.

This clone was counted between two and nine times. All gene names here are mouse names. The sequence runs out 4 residues before the end of the CDR3; the remainder is reconstructed from the germline J gene. The V call is TRBV17, the J call TRBJ1-1; TRBD1 might be the D (5 bases). CDR3 length equals 13 residues. The germline V gene has CDR1 MNHDT and CDR2 YYDKIL. The CDR3 sequence: CASSRDWGGEVFF. The part of the CDR3 DNA that was read is TGTGCTAGCAGTAGAGACTGGGGGGGA.

This clone was seen a few times. Gene names and germline match the mouse. Read coverage stops 4 residues before the CDR3 terminus; the germline J gene supplies the remainder. The chain uses TRBV1 and TRBJ2-5, with a weak D call TRBD2 (6 bases). Germline-derived CDR1 and CDR2 are NSQYPW and LRSPGD (reference sequence). V shed 4 bases and J shed 1 base, with 9 bases lying between them. The CDR3 spans 14 residues. The CDR3 bases that were read are TGCACCTGCAGTGACTGGGCTTACCAAGAC. It encodes CTCSDWAYQD. The full CDR3 protein reads CTCSDWAYQDTQYF.

A note on this clone: Genes and germline are mouse. The read gets to within 3 residues of the CDR3 end, and the germline J gene fills in the rest. This chain uses TRBV1 with TRBJ1-6; tentative D call: TRBD1 (5 bases). TRBJ1-6 is assigned to the ORF class and has an uncertain function. Trimming removed 3 bases at V and 0 bases at J, with 12 bases between. The V gene's germline CDR1 is NSQYPW and CDR2 LRSPGD (reference sequence). The CDR3 covers 17 residues. CDR3 sequence: CTCSASPGNSYNSPLYF. The part of the CDR3 DNA that was read is TGCACCTGCAGTGCCTCCCCAGGGAATTCCTATAATTCGCCC.

Regarding this clone: Genes and germline are mouse. Sequencing ends 4 residues short of the CDR3 end; the germline J gene provides the rest. This chain uses TRBV19 with TRBJ2-1; 7 nucleotides line up with TRBD2. This CDR3 region has 15 residues. Germline loops: CDR1 FNHDT, CDR2 SITEND (reference sequence). With V trimmed by 2 bases and J by 1 base, 3 bases remained unmatched. CDR3 DNA (partial): TGTGCCAGCAGTATTCGCTGGGGGAACTATGCT. It yields the protein CASSIRWGNYA. The entire CDR3 protein is CASSIRWGNYAEQFF.

This clone showed up just a few times. Gene names denote mouse genes. The read halts 4 residues ahead of the CDR3 end, with the missing end drawn from the germline J gene. The rearrangement uses TRBV1 and TRBJ2-4; 8 bases agree with TRBD2. CDR3 length: 14 amino acids. The germline CDR1 and CDR2 sequences are NSQYPW and LRSPGD (reference sequence). The CDR3: CTCSALGGENTLYF. CDR3 DNA, as far as it was read: TGCACCTGCAGTGCATTGGGGGGGGAAAAC.

This clone has more than one count but fewer than ten. Germline and genes here are mouse. The read terminates 4 residues before the CDR3 end, so the remaining end is supplied by the germline J gene. The rearrangement joins TRBV5 to TRBJ2-1, with D possibly matching TRBD2 (6 bases). The V end was cut by 3 bases, the J end by 4 bases, with 10 bases between. The CDR3 extends over 14 amino acids. Germline CDR1 and CDR2: LGHNA and YNLKQL (reference sequence). CDR3: CASSQAGVYAEQFF. The CDR3 DNA, read in part, is TGTGCCAGCAGCCAGGCTGGGGTTTATGCT.

Worth noting for this clone: Mouse gene names and germline throughout. The read halts 4 residues ahead of the CDR3 end, with the missing end drawn from the germline J gene. The chain combines TRBV1 with TRBJ1-1; possibly TRBD1 for D (6 bases). Trimming left V 1 base short and J 1 base short, with 7 bases between. Germline V gene data show CDR1 as NSQYPW and CDR2 as LRSPGD (reference sequence). The CDR3 runs 14 residues. The CDR3 DNA, read in part, is TGCACCTGCAGTGCAGCAGGGGTAAACACA. Translating gives CTCSAAGVNT. In full, the CDR3 is CTCSAAGVNTEVFF.

The sample holds a few counts of this clone. These gene names are mouse names. Read data end 4 residues before the CDR3 end; the end is taken from the germline J gene. The sample holds other DNA sequences that translate to the same CDR3. The chain combines TRBV5 with TRBJ2-5; 12 bases agree with TRBD2. This CDR3 has 14 residues. Germline assignment: CDR1 LGHNA and CDR2 YNLKQL (reference sequence). Incomplete CDR3 DNA: TGTGCCAGCAGCCGGGACTGGGGGGAAGAC. Translating it yields CASSRDWGED. In full, the CDR3 is CASSRDWGEDTQYF.

This clone was observed a few times. Genes and germline are mouse. The sequenced fragment ends 4 residues before the CDR3 boundary, so the rest is inferred from the germline J gene. The chain couples TRBV19 to TRBJ2-1, with 11 bases lining up with TRBD2. This CDR3 has 15 amino acids. The trim removed 5 bases at V and 3 bases at J, leaving 4 bases unmatched. The germline gives CDR1 FNHDT, CDR2 SITEND (reference sequence). Here the CDR3 reads CASSGTGGRYAEQFF. CDR3 DNA (partial): TGTGCCAGCAGCGGGACTGGGGGTCGCTATGCT. Filled out from reference TRBV19 and TRBJ2-1, the complete variable domain reads GGIITQTPKFLIGQEGQKLTLKCQQNFNHDTMYWYRQDSGKGLRLIYYSITENDLQKGDLSEGYDASREKKSSFSLTVTSAQKNEMAVFLCASSGTGGRYAEQFFGPGTRLTVL.

This clone was seen ten or more times. The gene names here belong to mouse. The sequenced fragment ends 4 residues before the CDR3 boundary, so the rest is inferred from the germline J gene. Other nucleotide sequences from this sample produce the same CDR3. The rearrangement uses TRBV13-1 and TRBJ1-1, with D perhaps matching TRBD1 (6 bases). The V gene lost 5 bases and the J gene lost 1 base, with 6 bases spanning the gap. Looked up from germline, CDR1 is NSHNY and CDR2 is SYGAGN. CDR3 length: 12 residues. The sequenced CDR3 bases are TGTGCCAGCAGACAGGGGAACACA. The encoded protein is CASRQGNT. The CDR3 in full is CASRQGNTEVFF.